These T cell receptor beta chains were read from a single sample in a study of shared clonotypes between healthy human individuals. The method was immunoSEQ multiplex PCR; TCRdb's version includes in-frame clones alone and lacks a portion of them. The sample records 2 million to 2.5 million clones, roughly 92% being singletons. Sequenced sample: naive CD4+ T cells from PBMCs. The receptors derive from a young man in good health. Some clones in this sample may be carry-over from other donors' samples. Both conserved end residues are part of each CDR3. Each record gives: D gene, J gene, V gene, clone size, CDR3 DNA, CDR3 protein. A D gene is named only where the DNA matches it firmly. Clone size is stated in some rows and not others, as once, few, many or a class when expanded.

.	TRBJ1-5	TRBV28	.	TGTGCCAGCCTGCGTCGGATGGATCAGCCCCAGCATTTT	CASLRRMDQPQHF
.	TRBJ2-3	TRBV7-2	.	TGTGCCAGCAGCTTAGCGGGTCGGGTCGGGATTACAGATACGCAGTATTTT	CASSLAGRVGITDTQYF
TRBD1	TRBJ1-2	TRBV27	.	TGTGCCAGCAACCGAATCCCAATGACAGGGACATATGGCTACACCTTC	CASNRIPMTGTYGYTF
.	TRBJ1-5	TRBV7-2	.	TGTGCCAGCAGAGCTTACACCCAGGGGAGCAATCAGCCCCAGCATTTT	CASRAYTQGSNQPQHF
.	TRBJ2-7	TRBV28	.	TGTGCCAGCAGACAGCAGCTACGGGAGCAGTACTTC	CASRQQLREQYF
TRBD2	TRBJ2-4	TRBV27	.	TGTGCCAGCGCACTTCTCCGGGACTATCAAAACATTCAGTACTTC	CASALLRDYQNIQYF
.	TRBJ1-2	TRBV5-6	.	TGTGCCAGCAGCCCGGGACCTAGTTACTATGGCTACACCTTC	CASSPGPSYYGYTF
TRBD2	TRBJ2-3	TRBV27	.	TGTGCCAGCAGACTAGTTGGGGGACTAGCCCTGGATACGCAGTATTTT	CASRLVGGLALDTQYF
.	TRBJ1-1	TRBV5-4	.	TGTGCCAGCAGCTACTTAGAAACTGAAGCTTTCTTT	CASSYLETEAFF
.	TRBJ2-1	TRBV29-1	.	TGCAGCGTTGATAAGCCCTTACACAATGAGCAGTTCTTC	CSVDKPLHNEQFF
.	TRBJ2-3	TRBV7-2	.	TGTGCCAGCAGCCTTGGACTTAGCACAGATACGCAGTATTTT	CASSLGLSTDTQYF
TRBD1	TRBJ2-7	TRBV5-4	.	TGTGCCAGCAGCTATGGACAGGGGGTATACGAGCAGTACTTC	CASSYGQGVYEQYF
.	TRBJ1-2	TRBV9	.	TGTGCCAGCAGCCTCCCCTTGAAGGGGGAGGATGGCTACACCTTC	CASSLPLKGEDGYTF
TRBD1	TRBJ1-1	TRBV5-1	.	TGCGCCAGCCGAGATCCAGGGGGAAGTGCAGAAGCTTTCTTT	CASRDPGGSAEAFF
TRBD1	TRBJ2-2	TRBV29-1	.	TGCAGCGGCGGGGGGACAGGGGTATCCGGGGAGCTGTTTTTT	CSGGGTGVSGELFF
.	TRBJ2-1	TRBV5-4	.	TGTGCCAGCAGCTTTGGGGCCCCAGGCAATGAGCAGTTCTTC	CASSFGAPGNEQFF
.	TRBJ1-5	TRBV6-5	.	TGTGCCAGCAGTTACGCCGGGACTGGGGATTGGCCCCAGCATTTT	CASSYAGTGDWPQHF
TRBD1	TRBJ2-1	TRBV5-6	.	TGTGCCAGCAGCCATACAGGGGGCACGTACAATGAGCAGTTCTTC	CASSHTGGTYNEQFF
TRBD2	TRBJ2-1	TRBV5-1	.	TGCGCCAGCAGCCAGCCGGGGACTAGCGGTTACAATGAGCAGTTCTTC	CASSQPGTSGYNEQFF
.	TRBJ2-7	TRBV15	.	TGTGCCACCAGCATATTAGACTACGAGCAGTACTTC	CATSILDYEQYF
.	TRBJ1-5	TRBV30	.	TGTGCCTGGAGTGTAGGTAGCCTCAATCAGCCCCAGCATTTT	CAWSVGSLNQPQHF
.	TRBJ1-2	TRBV28	.	TGTGCCAGCAGTAGCGCGTTCGAGGGCTACACCTTC	CASSSAFEGYTF
TRBD2	TRBJ2-7	TRBV5-1	once	TGCGCCAGCAGCTTACTAGCGGGGGGTTCCTACGAGCAGTACTTC	CASSLLAGGSYEQYF
.	TRBJ2-1	TRBV5-1	.	TGCGCCAGCAGCTTGGGGGCCCCCTCGTACAATGAGCAGTTCTTC	CASSLGAPSYNEQFF
.	TRBJ1-5	TRBV28	few	TGTGCCAGCAGTTTCGGACGGGGCAATCAGCCCCAGCATTTT	CASSFGRGNQPQHF
.	TRBJ2-2	TRBV4-3	once	TGCGCCAGCAGCCGAGAGACGGCATCGAACACCGGGGAGCTGTTTTTT	CASSRETASNTGELFF
.	TRBJ1-1	TRBV5-1	once	TGCGCCAGCAGCTTGACGGACAGCACTGAAGCTTTCTTT	CASSLTDSTEAFF
TRBD2	TRBJ2-1	TRBV11-2	.	TGTGCCAGCAGCTTAGTAGGGACTAGCTACAATGAGCAGTTCTTC	CASSLVGTSYNEQFF
TRBD1	TRBJ1-2	TRBV6-5	.	TGTGCCAGCAGTACGGCCGGGACAGGGTATGGCTACACCTTC	CASSTAGTGYGYTF
TRBD1	TRBJ1-1	TRBV19	.	TGTGCCAGTAGTACTCAAAGACAGGGGGCGAATAAGAAAGCTTTCTTT	CASSTQRQGANKKAFF
.	TRBJ2-2	TRBV6-5	.	TGTGCCAGCACTGCCGGGAGAGGCGGGGAGCTGTTTTTT	CASTAGRGGELFF
.	TRBJ1-2	TRBV25-1	.	TGTGCCAGCAGTGAATGGGGGGGCTATGGCTACACCTTC	CASSEWGGYGYTF
TRBD2	TRBJ2-1	TRBV4-3	.	TGCGCCAGCAGCCAGGAAGTATTACTAGCGGACAATGAGCAGTTCTTC	CASSQEVLLADNEQFF
.	TRBJ2-1	TRBV29-1	.	TGCAGCGTTAGGGCTCTTTTCTACAATGAGCAGTTCTTC	CSVRALFYNEQFF
.	TRBJ2-7	TRBV19	.	TGTGCCAGTAGTCCCTATCCCGGGTCTCCCTACGAGCAGTACTTC	CASSPYPGSPYEQYF
TRBD2	TRBJ2-7	TRBV7-9	.	TGTGCCAGCAGCTTAGGCCGGGATAGGACTAGCTACTACGAGCAGTACTTC	CASSLGRDRTSYYEQYF
.	TRBJ1-3	TRBV29-1	.	TGCAGCGTACTGAGGACGGACTCTGGAAACACCATATATTTT	CSVLRTDSGNTIYF
TRBD1	TRBJ2-7	TRBV11-2	.	TGTGCCAGCAGCCCCACAGGGGGCCACGAGCAGTACTTC	CASSPTGGHEQYF
TRBD2	TRBJ2-1	TRBV28	once	TGTGCCAGCAGTTCCGGGACTAGCGGGAGTAATGAGCAGTTCTTC	CASSSGTSGSNEQFF
.	TRBJ2-1	TRBV13	.	TGTGCCACCTCTTCGAAAAGGCGGGCGGCCTACAATGAGCAGTTCTTC	CATSSKRRAAYNEQFF
.	TRBJ1-2	TRBV2	.	TGTGCCAGCACCCCCGGGTCCGTTGGCTACACCTTC	CASTPGSVGYTF
TRBD2	TRBJ2-7	TRBV10-3	.	TGTGCCATCAGTGACCTAGCGGGAGGCGGGTACGAGCAGTACTTC	CAISDLAGGGYEQYF
.	TRBJ1-1	TRBV2	few	TGTGCCAGCAGTGTACACACTGAAGCTTTCTTT	CASSVHTEAFF
.	TRBJ2-2	TRBV5-4	.	TGTGCCAGCAGCTTGGCCGGGGTTTACACCGGGGAGCTGTTTTTT	CASSLAGVYTGELFF
.	TRBJ2-7	TRBV7-3	.	TGTGCCAGCAGCCCCACGGGAGGGGGCCACGAGCAGTACTTC	CASSPTGGGHEQYF
TRBD1	TRBJ2-6	TRBV18	.	TGTGCCAGCTCAGTACAGGGGGCGCGAGCCAACGTCCTGACTTTC	CASSVQGARANVLTF
.	TRBJ1-1	TRBV6-6	.	TGTGCCAGCTTCTCCTTGACAACCGCCACTGAAGCTTTCTTT	CASFSLTTATEAFF
.	TRBJ2-7	TRBV10-3	once	TGTGCCATCAGTGAGGCTACCCCATACTACGAGCAGTACTTC	CAISEATPYYEQYF
.	TRBJ2-1	TRBV4-3	.	TGCGCCAGCAGCCAAGAAGGGACGGTGGGGACCCGCAATGAGCAGTTCTTC	CASSQEGTVGTRNEQFF
.	TRBJ1-2	TRBV7-2	.	TGTGCCAGCAGCTTCTCAGGGACCTATGGCTACACCTTC	CASSFSGTYGYTF
.	TRBJ2-1	TRBV6-4	.	TGTGCCAGCAGACGGGACCCATTATTAGGTGAGCAGTTCTTC	CASRRDPLLGEQFF
TRBD1	TRBJ2-5	TRBV27	.	TGTGCCAGCAGTTTGGACAGGGAAAAAGAGACCCAGTACTTC	CASSLDREKETQYF
.	TRBJ1-2	TRBV30	.	TGTGCCTGGATCCCCGGGGCGGGGGGGCCTAGGGTCGGCTACACCTTC	CAWIPGAGGPRVGYTF